This section outlines one T cell receptor (beta chain) sequence together with its context. Amplification of TCR beta CDR3 regions was performed using RNA transcripts as template. The HTBI primer set served for first-round RT-PCR of the TCR CDR3. TCRdb re-derived calls from the multiplex PCR reads in MiXCR, one entry per CDR3 protein. This sample yields over 450,000 distinct CDR3 sequences, of which more than 15% are seen a single time; 17% belongs to the top ten. The entry originates in a study of T cells in Graves' hyperthyroidism and ophthalmopathy. CDR1 and CDR2 from the germline V gene are SNHLY and FYNNEI. V was pared by 5 bases and J by 7 bases, with 15 bases between. The CDR3 runs to 14 residues.

Specimen: blood. The chain recombines TRBV2 with TRBJ1-5; D not certain. This TCR came from a woman aged 18-29 years with Graves' ophthalmopathy. CDR3 sequence (DNA): TGTGCCAGCAGTCTTTTTGACGCGGACCAGCCCCAGCATTTT. Its protein product is CASSLFDADQPQHF.